Each of the 9 T cell receptor beta chains below was sequenced from the same sample in a study of CD8+ T cells in alopecia areata. Collected material from alopecia areata patients comprised lesional scalp punch biopsies and peripheral blood. The authors extracted RNA and reverse transcribed it into cDNA as the sequencing template. Clones were read by immunoSEQ multiplex PCR, and TCRdb kept only the in-frame ones, dropping some. The repertoire has about 12,000 clones, 56% of them found once; the top ten carry 13%. Sequenced material: skin. The source is a human donor with alopecia areata.

The chain employs TRBV7-7 and TRBJ2-6; D gene ambiguous. The CDR3 has 17 amino acids. The ends were cut back, 5 bases at V and 5 bases at J, with 19 bases in the middle. The germline V gene has CDR1 SSHAT and CDR2 FNYEAQ (reference sequence). The DNA for the CDR3 is TGTGCCAGCAGCACGGTAGGGCCACAAAGTCGGGCCAACGTCCTGACTTTC. It specifies CASSTVGPQSRANVLTF.

The V gene is TRBV20-1, the J gene TRBJ2-1, with 8 bases lining up with TRBD2. From germline, CDR1 is DFQATT and CDR2 SNEGSKA (reference sequence). The CDR3 runs 11 residues. The CDR3 DNA sequence: TGCAGCAGACTAGCGTACGGTGAGCAGTTCTTC. Amino acids: CSRLAYGEQFF.

This chain connects TRBV29-1 to TRBJ2-1, with a weak D call TRBD2 (5 bases). This CDR3 comprises 15 residues. The germline V gene encodes CDR1 SQVTM and CDR2 ANQGSEA. V was pared by 4 bases and J by 3 bases, with 16 bases between. CDR3 protein: CSVATGFLGYNEQFF. CDR3 bases: TGCAGCGTTGCGACGGGGTTTTTGGGCTACAATGAGCAGTTCTTC.

The CDR3 DNA sequence: TGTGCCAGCAGCTTTCGTCTTAACTCCTACGAGCAGTACTTC. Its translation is CASSFRLNSYEQYF. This rearrangement joins TRBV11-3 to TRBJ2-7, with no clear D. Germline V gene data show CDR1 as SGHNT and CDR2 as YENEEA. V lost 3 bases and J lost 0, with 9 bases in between. CDR3 length: 14 residues. Full variable domain (rest looked up from reference TRBV11-3 and TRBJ2-7): EAGVVQSPRYKIIEKKQPVAFWCNPISGHNTLYWYLQNLGQGPELLIRYENEEAVDDSQLPKDRFSAERLKGVDSTLKIQPAELGDSAVYLCASSFRLNSYEQYFGPGTRLTVT.

This clone was recorded a few times. The rearrangement joins TRBV11-2 to TRBJ1-1; no definite D call. Trimming stripped 5 bases from V and 1 base from J, with 5 bases between. The length of the CDR3 is 12 residues. Germline V lookup: CDR1 SGHAT, CDR2 FQNNGV. In DNA form, the CDR3 reads TGTGCCAGCAGCCACGGGAACACTGAAGCTTTCTTT. Residues: CASSHGNTEAFF.

The chain recombines TRBV6-1 with TRBJ2-1; TRBD2 agrees at 15 bases. V shed 2 bases and J 3 bases; nucleotides not matched to a gene: 17. The CDR3 length is 22 residues. Germline CDR1 MNHNS, CDR2 SASEGT. The CDR3 DNA follows: TGTGCCAGCAGTGAACTTTCCCGGACTAGCGGGAGGGAAGGTGGTTACTACAATGAGCAGTTCTTC. As protein: CASSELSRTSGREGGYYNEQFF.

This clone has only a few counts. The J gene is TRBJ2-6, the V gene TRBV27; D call uncertain. The CDR3 sequence is 15 residues long. The ends were cut back, 2 bases at V and 0 bases at J, with 5 bases in the middle. Germline loops: CDR1 MNHEY, CDR2 SMNVEV (reference sequence). The CDR3: CASSLVGSGANVLTF. The CDR3 coding sequence is TGTGCCAGCAGTTTAGTAGGCTCTGGGGCCAACGTCCTGACTTTC.

The chain couples TRBV2 to TRBJ2-5; D unresolved. Deletions cut 4 bases from V and 7 bases from J, with 13 bases between. This CDR3 has 13 residues. CDR1 is SNHLY and CDR2 is FYNNEI in the germline V gene. The CDR3 protein is CASSGMGTGTQYF. The CDR3 DNA reads TGTGCCAGCAGTGGAATGGGAACCGGGACCCAGTACTTC.

CDR3 protein: CASREGLRAGPSYEQYF. The CDR3 region has the DNA TGTGCCAGCAGAGAGGGTTTGAGGGCGGGGCCCTCCTACGAGCAGTACTTC. The J gene is TRBJ2-7, the V gene TRBV2; the D gene is possibly TRBD2 (6 bases). Germline V gene data show CDR1 as SNHLY and CDR2 as FYNNEI. V lost 6 bases, J lost 0 bases, and 21 bases lay in between. The CDR3 runs 17 residues.